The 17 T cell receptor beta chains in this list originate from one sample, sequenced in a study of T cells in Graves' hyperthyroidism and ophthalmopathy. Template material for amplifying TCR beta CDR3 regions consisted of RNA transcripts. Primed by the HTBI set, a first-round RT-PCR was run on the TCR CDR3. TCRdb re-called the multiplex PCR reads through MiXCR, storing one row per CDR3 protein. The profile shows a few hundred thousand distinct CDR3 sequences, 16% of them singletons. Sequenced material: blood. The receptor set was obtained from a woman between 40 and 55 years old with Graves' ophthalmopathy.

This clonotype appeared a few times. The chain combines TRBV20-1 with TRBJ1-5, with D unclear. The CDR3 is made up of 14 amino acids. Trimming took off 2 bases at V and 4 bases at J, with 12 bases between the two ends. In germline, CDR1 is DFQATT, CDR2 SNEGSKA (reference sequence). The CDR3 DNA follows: TGCAGTGCTAGAACCAGGACTGTGAATCAGCCCCAGCATTTT. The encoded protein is CSARTRTVNQPQHF.

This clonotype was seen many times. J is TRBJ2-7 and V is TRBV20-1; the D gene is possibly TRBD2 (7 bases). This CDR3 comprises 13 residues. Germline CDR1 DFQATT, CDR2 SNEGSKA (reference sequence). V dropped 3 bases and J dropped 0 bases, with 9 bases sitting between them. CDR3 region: CSASGGHSYEQYF. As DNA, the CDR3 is TGCAGTGCTAGCGGGGGGCACTCCTACGAGCAGTACTTC.

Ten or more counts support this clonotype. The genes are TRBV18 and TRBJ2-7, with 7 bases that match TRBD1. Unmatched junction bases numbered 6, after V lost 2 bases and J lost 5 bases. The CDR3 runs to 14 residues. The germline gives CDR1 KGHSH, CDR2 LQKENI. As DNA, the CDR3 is TGTGCCAGCTCACCAGGATCTGGACAGGACGAGCAGTACTTC. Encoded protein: CASSPGSGQDEQYF.

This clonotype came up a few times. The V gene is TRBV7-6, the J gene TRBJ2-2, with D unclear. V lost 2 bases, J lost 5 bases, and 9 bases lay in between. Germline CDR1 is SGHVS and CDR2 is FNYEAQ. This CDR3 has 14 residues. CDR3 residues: CASSLSARTGELFF. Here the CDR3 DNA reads TGTGCCAGCAGCTTAAGCGCTAGGACCGGGGAGCTGTTTTTT.

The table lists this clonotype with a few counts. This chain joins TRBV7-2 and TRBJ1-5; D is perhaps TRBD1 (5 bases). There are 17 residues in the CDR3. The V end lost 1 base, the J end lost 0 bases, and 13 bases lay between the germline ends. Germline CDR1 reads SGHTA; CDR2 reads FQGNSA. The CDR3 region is CASSLGGQANSNQPQHF. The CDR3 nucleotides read TGTGCCAGCAGCTTAGGGGGCCAGGCAAATAGCAATCAGCCCCAGCATTTT. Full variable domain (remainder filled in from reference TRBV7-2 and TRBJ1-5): GAGVSQSPSNKVTEKGKDVELRCDPISGHTALYWYRQSLGQGLEFLIYFQGNSAPDKSGLPSDRFSAERTGGSVSTLTIQRTQQEDSAVYLCASSLGGQANSNQPQHFGDGTRLSIL.

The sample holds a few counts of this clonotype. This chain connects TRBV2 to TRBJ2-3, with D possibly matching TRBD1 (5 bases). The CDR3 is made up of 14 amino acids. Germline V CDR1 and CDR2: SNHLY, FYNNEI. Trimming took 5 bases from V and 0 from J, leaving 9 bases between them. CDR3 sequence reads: CASSFRQSTDTQYF. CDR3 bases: TGTGCCAGCAGTTTCAGACAGAGCACAGATACGCAGTATTTT. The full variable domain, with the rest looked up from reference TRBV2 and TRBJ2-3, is EPEVTQTPSHQVTQMGQEVILRCVPISNHLYFYWYRQILGQKVEFLVSFYNNEISEKSEIFDDQFSVERPDGSNFTLKIRSTKLEDSAMYFCASSFRQSTDTQYFGPGTRLTVL.

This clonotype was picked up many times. The CDR3 protein is CSASSPGQTNQPQHF. In DNA, the CDR3 is TGCAGTGCTAGTAGTCCGGGACAGACAAATCAGCCCCAGCATTTT. The chain has TRBV20-1 and TRBJ1-5; 7 bases match TRBD1. The CDR3 totals 15 residues. J lost 4 bases, V lost 3 bases, and 9 bases had no gene match. From germline, CDR1 is DFQATT and CDR2 SNEGSKA (reference sequence).

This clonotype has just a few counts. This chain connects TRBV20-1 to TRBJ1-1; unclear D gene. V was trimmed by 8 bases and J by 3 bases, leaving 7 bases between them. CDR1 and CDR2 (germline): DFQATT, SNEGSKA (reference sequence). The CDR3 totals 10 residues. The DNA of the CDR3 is TGCAGTAGGGCGCACACTGAAGCTTTCTTT. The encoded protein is CSRAHTEAFF.

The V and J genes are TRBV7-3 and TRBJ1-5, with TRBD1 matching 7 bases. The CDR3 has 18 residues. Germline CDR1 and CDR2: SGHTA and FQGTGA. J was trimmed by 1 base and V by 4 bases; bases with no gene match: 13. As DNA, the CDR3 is TGTGCCAGCAGCTCCAGACAGGGCCTCCTTCAAAGCAATCAGCCCCAGCATTTT. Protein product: CASSSRQGLLQSNQPQHF.

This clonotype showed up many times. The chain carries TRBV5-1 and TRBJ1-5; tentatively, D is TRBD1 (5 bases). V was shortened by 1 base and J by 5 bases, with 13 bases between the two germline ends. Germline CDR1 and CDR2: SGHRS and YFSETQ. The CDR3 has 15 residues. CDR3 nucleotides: TGCGCCAGCAGCTTGTGGGGCAGCTTGGATCAGCCCCAGCATTTT. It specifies CASSLWGSLDQPQHF.

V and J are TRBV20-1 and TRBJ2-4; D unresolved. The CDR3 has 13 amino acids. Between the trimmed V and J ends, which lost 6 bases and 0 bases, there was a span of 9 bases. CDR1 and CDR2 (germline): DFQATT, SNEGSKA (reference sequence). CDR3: CSAPWGAKNIQYF. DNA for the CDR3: TGCAGTGCCCCCTGGGGAGCCAAAAACATTCAGTACTTC.

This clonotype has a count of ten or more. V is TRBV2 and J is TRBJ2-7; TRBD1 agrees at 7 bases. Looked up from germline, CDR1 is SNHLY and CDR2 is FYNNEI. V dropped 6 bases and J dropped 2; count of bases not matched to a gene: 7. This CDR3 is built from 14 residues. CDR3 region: CASSRTGAPYEQYF. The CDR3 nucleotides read TGTGCCAGCAGCCGGACAGGAGCCCCCTACGAGCAGTACTTC.

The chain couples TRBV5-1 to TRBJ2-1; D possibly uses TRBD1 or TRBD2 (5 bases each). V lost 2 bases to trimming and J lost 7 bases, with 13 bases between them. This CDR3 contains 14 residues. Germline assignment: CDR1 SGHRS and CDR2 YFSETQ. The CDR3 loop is CASSFGGLGNEQFF. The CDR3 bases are TGCGCCAGCAGCTTTGGGGGTCTGGGGAATGAGCAGTTCTTC.

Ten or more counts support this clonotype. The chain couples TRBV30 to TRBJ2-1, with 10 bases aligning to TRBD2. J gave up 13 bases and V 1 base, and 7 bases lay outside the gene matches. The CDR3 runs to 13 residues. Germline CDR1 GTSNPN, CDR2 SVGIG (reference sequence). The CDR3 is CAWSESIAGGQFF. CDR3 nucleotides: TGTGCCTGGAGTGAATCGATAGCGGGAGGCCAGTTCTTC.

The CDR3 DNA sequence: TGTGCCAGCAGCCGGCAGGGCCTCACTAGCACAGATACGCAGTATTTT. Translated, it gives CASSRQGLTSTDTQYF. The rearrangement links TRBV5-4 to TRBJ2-3; tentative D call: TRBD1 (5 bases). Trimming left V 4 bases short and J 0 bases short, with 15 bases between. The CDR3 consists of 16 residues. Germline V CDR1 and CDR2: SGHNT, YYREEE (reference sequence).

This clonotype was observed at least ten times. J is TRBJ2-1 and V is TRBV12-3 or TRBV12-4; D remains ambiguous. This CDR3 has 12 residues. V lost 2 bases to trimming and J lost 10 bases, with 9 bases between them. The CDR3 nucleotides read TGTGCCAGCAGTTTACACGGGTCCGAGCAGTTCTTC. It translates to CASSLHGSEQFF.

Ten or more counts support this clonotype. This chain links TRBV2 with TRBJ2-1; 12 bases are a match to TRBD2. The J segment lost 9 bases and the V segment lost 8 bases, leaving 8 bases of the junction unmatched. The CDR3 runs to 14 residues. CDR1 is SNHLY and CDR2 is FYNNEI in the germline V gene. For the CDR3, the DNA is TGTGCCAGCTTACCGACTAGCGGGAGTAGTGAGCAGTTCTTC. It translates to CASLPTSGSSEQFF.